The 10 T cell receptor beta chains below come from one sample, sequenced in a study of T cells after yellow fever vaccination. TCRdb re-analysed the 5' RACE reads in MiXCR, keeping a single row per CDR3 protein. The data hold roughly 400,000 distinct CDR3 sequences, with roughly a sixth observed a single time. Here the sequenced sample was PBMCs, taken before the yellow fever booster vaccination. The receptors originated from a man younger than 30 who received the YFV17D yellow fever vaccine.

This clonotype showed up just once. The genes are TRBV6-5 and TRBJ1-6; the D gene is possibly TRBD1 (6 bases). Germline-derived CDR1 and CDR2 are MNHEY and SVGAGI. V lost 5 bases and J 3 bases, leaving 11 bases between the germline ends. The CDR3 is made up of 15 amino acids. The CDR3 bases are TGTGCCAGCAGTAGCTACAGGGTCTATAATTCACCCCTCCACTTT. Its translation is CASSSYRVYNSPLHF.

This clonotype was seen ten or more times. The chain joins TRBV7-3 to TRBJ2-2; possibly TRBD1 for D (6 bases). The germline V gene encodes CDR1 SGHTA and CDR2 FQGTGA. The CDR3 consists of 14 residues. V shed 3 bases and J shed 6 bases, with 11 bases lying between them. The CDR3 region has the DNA TGTGCCAGCAGCTTGTCAGGGGAATCCGGGGAGCTGTTTTTT. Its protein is CASSLSGESGELFF.

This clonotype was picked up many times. CDR3 sequence reads: CASSLVLTAKYF. CDR3 DNA sequence: TGCGCCAGCAGCCTAGTCCTCACGGCCAAGTACTTC. The chain links TRBV4-3 to TRBJ2-5; no clear D gene. The CDR3 sequence is 12 residues long. Germline CDR1 is LGHNA and CDR2 is YSLEER. Deletions cut 4 bases from V and 12 bases from J, with 15 bases between.

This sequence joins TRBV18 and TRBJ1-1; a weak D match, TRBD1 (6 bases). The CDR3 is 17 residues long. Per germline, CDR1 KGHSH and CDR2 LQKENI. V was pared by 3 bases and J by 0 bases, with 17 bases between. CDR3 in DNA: TGTGCCAGCTCACCTCGGGGTTGGGGGCCCATGAACACTGAAGCTTTCTTT. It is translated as CASSPRGWGPMNTEAFF.

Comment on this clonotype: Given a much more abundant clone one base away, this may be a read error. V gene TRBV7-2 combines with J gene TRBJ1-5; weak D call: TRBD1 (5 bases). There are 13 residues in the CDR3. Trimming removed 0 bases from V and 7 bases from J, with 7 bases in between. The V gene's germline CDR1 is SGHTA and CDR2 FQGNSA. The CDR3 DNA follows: TGTGCCAGCAGCTTAGCGGGGGAACAGCCCCAGCATTTT. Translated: CASSLAGEQPQHF.

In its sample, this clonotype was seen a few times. CDR3: CASSRSPGTSGNEQFF. CDR3 sequence (DNA): TGTGCCAGCAGCCGGAGTCCCGGGACTAGCGGCAATGAGCAGTTCTTC. J is TRBJ2-1 and V is TRBV4-2, with 11 bases aligning to TRBD2. CDR1 LGHNA and CDR2 YNFKEQ come from the germline V gene. The CDR3 contains 16 residues. The junction had 8 bases not matched to a gene; V was cut back by 4 bases and J by 6 bases.

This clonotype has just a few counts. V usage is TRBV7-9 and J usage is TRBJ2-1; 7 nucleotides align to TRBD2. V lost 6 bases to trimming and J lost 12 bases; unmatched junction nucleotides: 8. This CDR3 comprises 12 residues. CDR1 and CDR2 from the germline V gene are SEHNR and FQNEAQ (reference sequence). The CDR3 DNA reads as TGTGCCAGCAGTTATAGCGGGCCCATGCAGTTCTTC. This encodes CASSYSGPMQFF.

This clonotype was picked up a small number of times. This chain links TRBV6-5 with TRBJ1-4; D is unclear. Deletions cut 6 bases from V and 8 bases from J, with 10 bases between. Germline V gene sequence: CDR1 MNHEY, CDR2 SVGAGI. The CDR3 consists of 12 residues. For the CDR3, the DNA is TGTGCCAGCAGGACGGGCAGGGAAAAACTGTTTTTT. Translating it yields CASRTGREKLFF.

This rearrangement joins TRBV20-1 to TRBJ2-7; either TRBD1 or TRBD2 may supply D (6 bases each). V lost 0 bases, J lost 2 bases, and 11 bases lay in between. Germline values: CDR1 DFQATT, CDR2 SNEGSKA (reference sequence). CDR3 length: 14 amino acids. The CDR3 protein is CSARDPGATYEQYF. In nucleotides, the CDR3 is TGCAGTGCTAGAGATCCGGGGGCAACCTACGAGCAGTACTTC.

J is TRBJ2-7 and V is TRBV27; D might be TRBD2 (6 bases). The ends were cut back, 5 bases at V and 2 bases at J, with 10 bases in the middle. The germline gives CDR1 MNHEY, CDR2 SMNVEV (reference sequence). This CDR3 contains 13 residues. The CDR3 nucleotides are TGTGCCAGCAGTGTAGGGGAGGCCTACGAGCAGTACGTC. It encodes CASSVGEAYEQYV.